This entry features one TCR beta chain sequence. Antigen unknown. The record originates from a study of cytomegalovirus exposure and HLA in healthy donors. General study findings and limits: Cytomegalovirus status, reportedly, was diagnosed with high specificity and sensitivity by the classifier.

The PCR made use of 60 Vbeta and 13 Jbeta primers. Produced via immunoSEQ multiplex PCR; TCRdb's table is partial and in-frame only. This table holds about 170,000 clones, about 79% found once. Germline V gene lookup returns CDR1 MGHRA and CDR2 YSYEKL. V lost 5 bases and J lost 7; bases outside the gene matches: 19. This CDR3 has 17 residues. The chain carries TRBV4-1 and TRBJ1-2; 7 nucleotides agree with TRBD1. The source is a man between 35 and 55 years old in good health and CMV-seropositive. Sequenced material: PBMCs. CDR3 residues: CASSWRDSTYPRGGYTF. The CDR3 DNA reads as TGCGCCAGCAGCTGGCGGGACAGCACTTACCCCAGAGGTGGCTACACCTTC.